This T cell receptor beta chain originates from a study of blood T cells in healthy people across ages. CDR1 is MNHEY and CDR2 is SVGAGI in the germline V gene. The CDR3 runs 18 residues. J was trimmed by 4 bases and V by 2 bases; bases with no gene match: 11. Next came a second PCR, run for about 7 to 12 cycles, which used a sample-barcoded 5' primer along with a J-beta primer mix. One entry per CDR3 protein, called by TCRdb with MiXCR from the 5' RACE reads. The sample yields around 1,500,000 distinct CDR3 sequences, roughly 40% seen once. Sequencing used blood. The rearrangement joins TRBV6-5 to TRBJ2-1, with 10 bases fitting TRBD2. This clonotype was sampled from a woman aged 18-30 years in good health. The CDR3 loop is CASSYPSGRAPDYNEQFF. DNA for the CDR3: TGTGCCAGCAGTTACCCAAGCGGGAGGGCCCCGGATTACAATGAGCAGTTCTTC.